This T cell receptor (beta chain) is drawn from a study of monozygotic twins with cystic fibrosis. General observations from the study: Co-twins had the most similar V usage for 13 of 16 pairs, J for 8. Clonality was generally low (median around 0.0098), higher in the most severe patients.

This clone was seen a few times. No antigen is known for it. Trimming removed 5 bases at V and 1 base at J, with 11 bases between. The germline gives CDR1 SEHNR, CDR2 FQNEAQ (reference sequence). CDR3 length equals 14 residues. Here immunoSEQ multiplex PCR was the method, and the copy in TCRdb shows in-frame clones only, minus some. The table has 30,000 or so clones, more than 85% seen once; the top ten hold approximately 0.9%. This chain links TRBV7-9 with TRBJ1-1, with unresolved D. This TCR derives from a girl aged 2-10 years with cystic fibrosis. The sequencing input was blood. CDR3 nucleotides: TGTGCCAGCAGCCCCGGGGAACAGAACACTGAAGCTTTCTTT. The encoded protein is CASSPGEQNTEAFF.